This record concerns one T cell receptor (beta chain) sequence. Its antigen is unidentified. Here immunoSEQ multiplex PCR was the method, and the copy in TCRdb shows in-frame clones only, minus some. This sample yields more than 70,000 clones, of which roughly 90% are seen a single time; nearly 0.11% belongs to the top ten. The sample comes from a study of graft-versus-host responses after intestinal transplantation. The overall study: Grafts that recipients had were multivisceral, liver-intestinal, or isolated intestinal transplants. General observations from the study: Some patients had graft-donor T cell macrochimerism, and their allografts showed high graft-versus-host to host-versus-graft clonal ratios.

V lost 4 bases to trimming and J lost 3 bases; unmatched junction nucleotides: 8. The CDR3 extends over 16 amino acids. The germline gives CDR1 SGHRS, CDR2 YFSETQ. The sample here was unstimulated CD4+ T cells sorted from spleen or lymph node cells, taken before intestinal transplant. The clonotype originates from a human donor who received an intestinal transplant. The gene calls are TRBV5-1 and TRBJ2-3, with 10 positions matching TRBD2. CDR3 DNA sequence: TGCGCCAGCAGCCCACGCCCTAGCGGGGGAACAGATACGCAGTATTTT. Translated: CASSPRPSGGTDTQYF.